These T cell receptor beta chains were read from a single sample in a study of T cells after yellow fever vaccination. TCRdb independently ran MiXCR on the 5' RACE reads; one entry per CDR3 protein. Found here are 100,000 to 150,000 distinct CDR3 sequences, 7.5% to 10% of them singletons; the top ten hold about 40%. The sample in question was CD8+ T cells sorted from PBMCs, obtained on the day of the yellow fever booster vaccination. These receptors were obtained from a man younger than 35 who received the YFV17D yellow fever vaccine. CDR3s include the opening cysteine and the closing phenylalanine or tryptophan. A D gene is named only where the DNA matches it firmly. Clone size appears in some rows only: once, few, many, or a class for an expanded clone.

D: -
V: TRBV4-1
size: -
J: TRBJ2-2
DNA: TGCGCCAGCAGCCACACAGATTCCTTCACCGGGGAGCTGTTTTTT
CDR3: CASSHTDSFTGELFF

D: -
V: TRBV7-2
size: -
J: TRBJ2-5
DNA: TGTGCCAGCAGCTCTAACCCGTCCCAAGAGACCCAGTACTTC
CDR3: CASSSNPSQETQYF

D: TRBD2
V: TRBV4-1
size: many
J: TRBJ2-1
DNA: TGCGCCAGCTTTTTCACGTGGACTAGCGTCGGGGATGAGCAGTTCTTC
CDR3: CASFFTWTSVGDEQFF

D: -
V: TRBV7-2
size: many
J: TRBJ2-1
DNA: TGTGCCAGCAGCTTATTATCCCCCGGGGATGAGCAGTTCTTC
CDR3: CASSLLSPGDEQFF

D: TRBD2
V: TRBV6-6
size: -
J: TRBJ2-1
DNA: TGTGCCAGCAGTTATCGATCTAGCGGGGGGCACGATGAGCAGTTCTTC
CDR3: CASSYRSSGGHDEQFF

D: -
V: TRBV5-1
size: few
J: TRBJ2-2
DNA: TGCGCCAGCAGCTTGGAGCACCAGAACACCGGGGAGCTGTTTTTT
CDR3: CASSLEHQNTGELFF

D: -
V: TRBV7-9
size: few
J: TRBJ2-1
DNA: TGTGCCAGCAGTGTGGTCGGCGCGGGCAATGAGCAGTTCTTC
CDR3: CASSVVGAGNEQFF

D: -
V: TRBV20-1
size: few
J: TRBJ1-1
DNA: TGCAGTGCTAGAGTTAAGGGTTTGAACACTGAAGCTTTCTTT
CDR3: CSARVKGLNTEAFF

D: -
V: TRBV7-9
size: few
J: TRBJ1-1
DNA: TGTGCCGGCAGCCACATGATAGTATTCTCCACTGAAGCTTTCTTT
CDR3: CAGSHMIVFSTEAFF

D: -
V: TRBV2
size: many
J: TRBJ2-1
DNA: TGTGCAAAGGGAGGGGGGGCCGAAGAGCAGTTCTTC
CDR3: CAKGGGAEEQFF

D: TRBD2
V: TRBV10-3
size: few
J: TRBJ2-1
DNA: TGTGCCACCCGGAGCCTAGCGGGGGTACGCTCCTACAATGAGCAGTTCTTC
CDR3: CATRSLAGVRSYNEQFF

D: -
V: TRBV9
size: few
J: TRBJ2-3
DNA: TGTGCCAGCAGCGTACTTCCTAGCTCCCCAGATACGCAGTATTTT
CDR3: CASSVLPSSPDTQYF

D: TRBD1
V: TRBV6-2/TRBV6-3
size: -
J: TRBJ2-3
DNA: TGTGCCAGCAGTATACAGGGGACGAGCTCAGATACGCAGTATTTT
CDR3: CASSIQGTSSDTQYF

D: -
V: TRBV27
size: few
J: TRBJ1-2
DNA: TGTGCCAGCAGCCGAGGCACAGGGACCTATGGCTACACCTTC
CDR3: CASSRGTGTYGYTF

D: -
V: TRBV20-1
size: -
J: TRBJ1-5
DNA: TGCAGTGCTAATCCGCCTCGCGGCAATCAGCCCCAGCATTTT
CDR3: CSANPPRGNQPQHF

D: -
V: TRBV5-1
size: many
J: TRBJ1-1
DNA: TGCGCCAGCAGCTTGACCAGGAACACTGAAGCTTTCTTT
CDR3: CASSLTRNTEAFF

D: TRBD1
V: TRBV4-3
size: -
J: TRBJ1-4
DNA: TGCGCCAGCAGCCAAGAGACAGGGGGTAATGAAAAACTGTTTTTT
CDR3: CASSQETGGNEKLFF

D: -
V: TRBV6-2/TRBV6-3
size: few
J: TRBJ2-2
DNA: TGTGCCAGCAGTTACTCCTTTGTTTCGGGCACCGGGGAGCTGTTTTTT
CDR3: CASSYSFVSGTGELFF

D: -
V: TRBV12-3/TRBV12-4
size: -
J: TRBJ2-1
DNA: TGTGCCAGCAGTTTAGCCAGGGGAGCCGTCCGTGAGCAGTTCTTC
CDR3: CASSLARGAVREQFF

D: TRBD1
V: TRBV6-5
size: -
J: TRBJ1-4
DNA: TGTGCCAGCAGTTACTTACCCCCGGGACAGTATGCAACTAATGAAAAACTGTTTTTT
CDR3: CASSYLPPGQYATNEKLFF

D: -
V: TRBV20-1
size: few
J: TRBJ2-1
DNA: TGCAGTGCTAGAGTCTTTACGGTATCCTCCTACAATGAGCAGTTCTTC
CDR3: CSARVFTVSSYNEQFF

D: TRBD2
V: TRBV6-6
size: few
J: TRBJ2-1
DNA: TGTGCCAGCACTAACGGGGGGGATGAGCAGTTCTTC
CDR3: CASTNGGDEQFF

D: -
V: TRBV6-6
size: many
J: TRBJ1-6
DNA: TGTGCCAGCAGTAGGACTAGTAATTCACCCCTCCACTTT
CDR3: CASSRTSNSPLHF

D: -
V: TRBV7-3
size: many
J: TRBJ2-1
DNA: TGTGCCAGCAGCCGGGACATAGACTACAATGAGCAGTTCTTC
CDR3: CASSRDIDYNEQFF

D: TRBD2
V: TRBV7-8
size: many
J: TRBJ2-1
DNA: TGTGCCAGCAGCTTAGGGCTAGCGGGGGGACCTTACAATGAGCAGTTCTTC
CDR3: CASSLGLAGGPYNEQFF

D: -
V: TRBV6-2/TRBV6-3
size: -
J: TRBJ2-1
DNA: TGTGCCAGCAGCCCCAGGTCATACAATGAGCAGTTCTTC
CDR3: CASSPRSYNEQFF

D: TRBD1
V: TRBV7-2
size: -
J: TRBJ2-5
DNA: TGTGCCAGCAGCTTAGTTCCGTCAGGGGGCTGGCAAGAGACCCAGTACTTC
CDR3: CASSLVPSGGWQETQYF

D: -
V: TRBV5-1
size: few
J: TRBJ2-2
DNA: TGCGCCAGCAGCTGGAAGGGGGGTCCCACCGGGGAGCTGTTTTTT
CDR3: CASSWKGGPTGELFF

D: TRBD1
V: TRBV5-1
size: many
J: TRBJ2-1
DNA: TGCGCCAGCAGCGTGACAGGGTTTGAGCAGTTCTTC
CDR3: CASSVTGFEQFF

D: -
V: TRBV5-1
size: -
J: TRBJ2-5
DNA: TGCGCCAGCAGCGCGAAGGGGGGGCCGGAGACCCAGTACTTC
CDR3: CASSAKGGPETQYF

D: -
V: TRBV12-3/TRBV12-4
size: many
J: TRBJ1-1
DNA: TGTGCCAGCAGTTTAGGTTACGGCATGAACACTGAAGCTTTCTTT
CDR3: CASSLGYGMNTEAFF

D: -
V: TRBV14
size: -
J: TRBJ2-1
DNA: TGTGCCAGCAGCCAAGAGACATTGGGCTACAATGAGCAGTTCTTC
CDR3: CASSQETLGYNEQFF

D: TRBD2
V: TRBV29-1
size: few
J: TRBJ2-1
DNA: TGCAGCGTTAGATGGCGGGGGGGCCTTAATGAGCAGTTCTTC
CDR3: CSVRWRGGLNEQFF

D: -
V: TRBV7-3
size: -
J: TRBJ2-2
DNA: TGTGCCAGCAGCTTGGGAACCGACGACGCCGGGGAGCTGTTTTTT
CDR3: CASSLGTDDAGELFF

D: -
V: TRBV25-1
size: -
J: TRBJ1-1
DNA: TGTGCCAGCAGGGCCAGGGGGAACACTGAAGCTTTCTTT
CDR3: CASRARGNTEAFF

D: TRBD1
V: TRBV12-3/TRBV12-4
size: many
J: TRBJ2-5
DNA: TGTGCCAGCAGTCCCGGGACAGGGGTAGGAGAGACCCAGTACTTC
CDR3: CASSPGTGVGETQYF

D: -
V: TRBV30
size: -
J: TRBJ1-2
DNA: TGTGCCTGGAGCCGTGGGGGCGATGGCTACACCTTC
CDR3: CAWSRGGDGYTF

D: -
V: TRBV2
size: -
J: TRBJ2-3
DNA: TGTGCCAGCAGTGACCTAGCCGGGAGCACAGATACGCAGTATTTT
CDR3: CASSDLAGSTDTQYF

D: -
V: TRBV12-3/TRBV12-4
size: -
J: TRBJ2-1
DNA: TGTGCCAGCAGTTGGCTCGGGACTGGCAATGAGCAGTTCTTC
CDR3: CASSWLGTGNEQFF

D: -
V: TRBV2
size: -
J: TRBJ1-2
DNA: TGTGCCAGCAGTGCCCAAACCAGCGCAGCGTATGGCTACACCTTC
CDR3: CASSAQTSAAYGYTF

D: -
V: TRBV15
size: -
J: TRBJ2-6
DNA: TGTGCCACCAGCTCCCGCCCCGTATCTGGGGCCAACGTCCTGACTTTC
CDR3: CATSSRPVSGANVLTF

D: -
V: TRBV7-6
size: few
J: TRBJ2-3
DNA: TGTGCCAGCAGCTTAGAGGTTCGGGATACGCAGTATTTT
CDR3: CASSLEVRDTQYF

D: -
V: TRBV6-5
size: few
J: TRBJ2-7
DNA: TGTGCCAGCAGTTACTCGAAAATGGACCAAGGGAACGAGCAGTACTTC
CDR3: CASSYSKMDQGNEQYF

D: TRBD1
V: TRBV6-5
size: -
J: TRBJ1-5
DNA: TGTGCCAGCAGACAGACAGGGGGCAATCAGCCCCAGCATTTT
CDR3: CASRQTGGNQPQHF

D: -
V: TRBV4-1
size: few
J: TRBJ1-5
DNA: TGCGCCAGCAGCCAAGGATGGACCGATCAGCCCCAGCATTTT
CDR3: CASSQGWTDQPQHF